This TCR beta chain was retrieved from a study of OX40 agonist ivuxolimab in advanced cancers. In the study overall: Dose-escalation cases comprised hepatocellular carcinoma, melanoma, renal cell or head and neck cancer. Cohort: around 79% men, mean age approximately 66, aged roughly 20 to 79.

On this clone: The antigen remains undetermined.

Only in-frame clones appear in the TCRdb table, and some are missing; sequencing was by immunoSEQ multiplex PCR. The sample lists about 77,000 clones, over 75% occurring once. This CDR3 spans 17 amino acids. The ends lost 2 bases at V and 4 bases at J; junction bases unmatched: 10. Germline CDR1 and CDR2: SGHVS and FNYEAQ. The study, taken as a whole, reports: Some patients who did not respond also had low normalized T-cell clonal expansion. Partial responders at 0.1-3.0 mg/kg had among the lowest clonal expansion.

This chain links TRBV7-6 with TRBJ2-3; the match to TRBD1 covers 9 bases. The specimen comprised CD4+ or CD8+ T cells sorted from blood, sampled in a trial of the OX40 agonist ivuxolimab. The TCR comes from an adult with an advanced solid tumor such as melanoma, head and neck, liver or kidney cancer. CDR3 sequence (DNA): TGTGCCAGCAGCTTAAAAGGACAGGGGAGTTTGCCAGATACGCAGTATTTT. Translation: CASSLKGQGSLPDTQYF.